Included here is one TCR beta chain sequence, with context. Antigen: not known. The J segment lost 2 bases and the V segment lost 4 bases, leaving 5 bases of the junction unmatched. Germline CDR1 reads SGHRS; CDR2 reads YFSETQ. This CDR3 contains 14 residues. This sample is drawn from a study of cytomegalovirus exposure and HLA in healthy donors. Study-wide context: The platform used for the roughly 110 validation repertoires matched that of the roughly 670 first-cohort repertoires, a later analysis reported. Regarding the study as a whole: Altogether, about 160 TCR beta chains were recorded as cytomegalovirus-associated.

Clones were sequenced by immunoSEQ multiplex PCR, and TCRdb holds only the in-frame ones, with some missing. The profile shows about 280,000 clones, about 86% of them singletons. The receptor's source is a woman younger than 35 in good health and CMV-seronegative. This rearrangement joins TRBV5-1 to TRBJ2-7; 8 positions match TRBD1. The sample consisted of PBMCs. DNA of the CDR3: TGCGCCAGCAGCCCGACAGGGGCTCCCTACGAGCAGTACTTC. It encodes CASSPTGAPYEQYF.